The 11 T cell receptor beta chains reported below all come from one sample, sequenced in a study of T-cell reconstitution after alpha-beta-depleted transplantation in children. For TCRbeta, the library was prepared with unique molecular identifiers. TCRdb reprocessed the PCR reads via MiXCR and lists one record per CDR3 protein. The sample lists fewer than 1 million distinct CDR3 sequences, roughly 15% occurring once. The starting material was PBMCs, mostly from graft donor cells, obtained 360 days after TCRalphabeta/CD19-depleted stem cell transplant. Every receptor here comes from a male patient aged 10 to 17 who had a stem cell transplant for acute lymphoblastic leukemia, so the T cells may come from the graft donor.

In its sample, this clonotype was seen a few times. The chain employs TRBV7-9 and TRBJ2-1; TRBD2 agrees at 11 bases. Looked up from germline, CDR1 is SEHNR and CDR2 is FQNEAQ (reference sequence). With V trimmed by 5 bases and J by 2 bases, 8 bases remained unmatched. This CDR3 is built from 17 residues. The CDR3 sequence: CASSPRTSGSPYNEQFF. The CDR3, as DNA: TGTGCCAGCAGCCCTCGGACTAGCGGGTCCCCCTACAATGAGCAGTTCTTC.

The chain carries TRBV12-1 and TRBJ2-7; the D call TRBD2 from the table was never checked on the DNA. TRBV12-1 counts as a pseudogene. The CDR3 is 16 amino acids. CDR3 sequence: CASSLGLAGFTYEQYF. CDR3 in DNA: TGTGCCAGCAGCCTCGGACTAGCGGGATTCACCTACGAGCAGTACTTC.

The genes are TRBV2 and TRBJ2-4, with a tentative D call TRBD2 (6 bases). The length of the CDR3 is 14 residues. Germline loops: CDR1 SNHLY, CDR2 FYNNEI. Deletions cut 8 bases from V and 1 base from J, with 12 bases between. The DNA for the CDR3 is TGTGCCAGCGATCGTGGGGGGGCCAAAAACATTCAGTACTTC. This translates into CASDRGGAKNIQYF.

This chain uses TRBV12-3 or TRBV12-4 with TRBJ2-5; possibly TRBD2 for D (5 bases). CDR3 size: 13 residues. Trimming stripped 6 bases from V and 2 bases from J, with 10 bases between. The CDR3 loop reads CASRDGIQETQYF. CDR3 coding DNA: TGTGCCAGCAGAGACGGGATTCAAGAGACCCAGTACTTC.

The rearrangement links TRBV7-2 to TRBJ2-5, with D tentatively TRBD2 (5 bases). CDR3 length: 14 amino acids. Trimming pared 5 bases from V and 1 base from J, leaving 11 bases between. CDR1 and CDR2 (germline): SGHTA, FQGNSA. The CDR3 here is CASSPRGPQETQYF. The DNA for the CDR3 is TGTGCCAGCAGCCCCCGAGGGCCCCAAGAGACCCAGTACTTC.

The chain employs TRBV20-1 and TRBJ2-7; TRBD2 matches 7 bases. The CDR3 has 14 residues. J gave up 2 bases and V 6 bases, and 10 bases lay outside the gene matches. Looked up from germline, CDR1 is DFQATT and CDR2 is SNEGSKA (reference sequence). The CDR3 spells CSAHPAGRAYEQYF. The CDR3 bases are TGCAGTGCACACCCGGCGGGGAGGGCCTACGAGCAGTACTTC.

This clonotype showed up many times. The chain has TRBV6-5 and TRBJ2-6; 7 nucleotides line up with TRBD2. CDR3 length: 14 residues. Germline assignment: CDR1 MNHEY and CDR2 SVGAGI. Trimming at V came to 11 bases and at J to 4 bases, leaving 8 bases not matched to a gene. CDR3 in DNA: TGTGCCGTACGGGGAGGGTTCGGGGCCAACGTCCTGACTTTC. As protein: CAVRGGFGANVLTF.

This clonotype showed up many times. The rearrangement links TRBV4-1 to TRBJ2-1; the D is unclear. This CDR3 has 13 residues. V lost 2 bases to trimming and J lost 7 bases, with 9 bases between them. Germline V gives CDR1 MGHRA, CDR2 YSYEKL. CDR3 coding DNA: TGCGCCAGCAGCCAAAGGAGTGGGAATGAGCAGTTCTTC. This sequence encodes CASSQRSGNEQFF.

The genes are TRBV5-1 and TRBJ1-5; 7 positions agree with TRBD1. Germline loops: CDR1 SGHRS, CDR2 YFSETQ. The ends lost 2 bases at V and 5 bases at J; junction bases unmatched: 4. This CDR3 is built from 14 residues. Here the CDR3 reads CASSLTGADQPQHF. The CDR3 DNA is TGCGCCAGCAGCTTAACAGGGGCCGATCAGCCCCAGCATTTT. The full variable domain, completed using reference TRBV5-1 and TRBJ1-5, is KAGVTQTPRYLIKTRGQQVTLSCSPISGHRSVSWYQQTPGQGLQFLFEYFSETQRNKGNFPGRFSGRQFSNSRSEMNVSTLELGDSALYLCASSLTGADQPQHFGDGTRLSIL.

V is TRBV15 and J is TRBJ1-1, with unresolved D. Trimming removed 2 bases at V and 2 bases at J, with 6 bases between. Germline V gives CDR1 LNHNV, CDR2 YYDKDF (reference sequence). The CDR3 spans 13 residues. The DNA for the CDR3 is TGTGCCACCAGCAGACCTATCAACACTGAAGCTTTCTTT. It is translated as CATSRPINTEAFF.

This clonotype occurred many times. The chain combines TRBV12-3 or TRBV12-4 with TRBJ1-3, with 7 positions matching TRBD1. With 4 bases clipped from V and 2 bases from J, the junction kept 2 bases outside the gene matches. The CDR3 spans 14 residues. CDR3 loop: CASSSTGTGNTIYF. CDR3 DNA sequence: TGTGCCAGCAGTTCGACAGGGACTGGAAACACCATATATTTT.